Each of the 4 T cell receptor beta chains below was sequenced from the same sample in a study of vaccination effects on CD4 cells after COVID-19. With the ViraFEST assay, the study expanded antigen-specific CD4+ T cells using viral peptide pools, then sequenced them. It was after roughly 11 days of culture that CD4+ T cells were isolated. Vaccine recipients, nucleocapsid antibody negative, had no prior SARS-CoV-2 infection. Profiled with immunoSEQ multiplex PCR; TCRdb holds only in-frame clones, not every one. The sample has 20,000 to 25,000 clones; around 70% are singletons. These receptors lack a known antigen. Material: CD4+ T cells from PBMCs cultured with HCoV-NL63 spike peptides, obtained before COVID-19 vaccination. The receptors here all came from a human donor who received a COVID-19 vaccine.

This rearrangement joins TRBV28 to TRBJ1-2; D unresolved. Germline loops: CDR1 MDHEN, CDR2 SYDVKM. The CDR3 runs 12 residues. Trimming pared 7 bases from V and 4 bases from J, leaving 10 bases between. The CDR3 coding sequence is TGTGCCAGCAACCTAAGTGGCTATGGCTACACCTTC. Translation gives CASNLSGYGYTF.

The CDR3 sequence: CASSPPTAHEQYF. The CDR3 DNA reads TGTGCCAGCAGCCCCCCGACGGCCCACGAGCAGTACTTC. This chain joins TRBV28 and TRBJ2-7; D is ambiguous. V was trimmed by 6 bases and J by 5 bases, leaving 14 bases between them. Looked up from germline, CDR1 is MDHEN and CDR2 is SYDVKM. The CDR3 runs to 13 residues.

V is TRBV7-6 and J is TRBJ2-5, with 8 bases matching TRBD2. V lost 2 bases, J lost 1 base, and 6 bases stayed unmatched. The CDR3 extends over 16 amino acids. Germline V gene sequence: CDR1 SGHVS, CDR2 FNYEAQ. The CDR3 spells CASSLKRGGPQETQYF. In DNA form, the CDR3 reads TGTGCCAGCAGCTTAAAACGCGGGGGGCCCCAAGAGACCCAGTACTTC.

The chain combines TRBV6-1 with TRBJ2-3, with D perhaps TRBD1 (6 bases). Per germline, CDR1 MNHNS and CDR2 SASEGT. V gave up 2 bases and J gave up 1 base, with 34 bases separating them. The CDR3 runs 23 residues. For the CDR3, the DNA is TGTGCCAGCAGTGAAAGGGCAGGGGCCGGACTGATGGTGGTCGGTTTCGGCACAGATACGCAGTATTTT. Translated: CASSERAGAGLMVVGFGTDTQYF.